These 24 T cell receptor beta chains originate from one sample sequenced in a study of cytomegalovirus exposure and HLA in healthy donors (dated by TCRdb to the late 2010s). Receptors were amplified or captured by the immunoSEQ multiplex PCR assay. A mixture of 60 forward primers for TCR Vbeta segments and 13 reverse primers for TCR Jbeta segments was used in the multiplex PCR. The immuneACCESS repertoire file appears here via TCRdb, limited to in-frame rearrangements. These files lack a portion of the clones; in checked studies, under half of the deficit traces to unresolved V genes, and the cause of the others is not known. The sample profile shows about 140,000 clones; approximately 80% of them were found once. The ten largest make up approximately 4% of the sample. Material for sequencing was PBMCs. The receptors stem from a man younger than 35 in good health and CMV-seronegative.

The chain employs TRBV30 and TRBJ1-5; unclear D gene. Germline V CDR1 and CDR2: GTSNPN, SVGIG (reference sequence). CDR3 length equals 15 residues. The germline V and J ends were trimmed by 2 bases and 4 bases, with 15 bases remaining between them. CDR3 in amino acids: CAWSYIGNTNQPQHF. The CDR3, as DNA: TGTGCCTGGAGTTATATCGGGAACACAAATCAGCCCCAGCATTTT.

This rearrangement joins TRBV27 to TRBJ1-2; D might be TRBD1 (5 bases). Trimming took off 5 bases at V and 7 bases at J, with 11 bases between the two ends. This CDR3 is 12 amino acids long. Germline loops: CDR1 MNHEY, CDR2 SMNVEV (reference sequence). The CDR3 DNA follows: TGTGCCAGCAGTGAGGGACTTTTTGGCTACACCTTC. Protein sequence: CASSEGLFGYTF.

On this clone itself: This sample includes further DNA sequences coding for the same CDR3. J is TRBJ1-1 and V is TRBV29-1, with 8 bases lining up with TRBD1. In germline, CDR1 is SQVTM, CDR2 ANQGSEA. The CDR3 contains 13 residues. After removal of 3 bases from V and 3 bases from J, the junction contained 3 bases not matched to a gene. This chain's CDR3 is CSVDRQGHTEAFF. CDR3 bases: TGCAGCGTTGACCGACAGGGGCACACTGAAGCTTTCTTT.

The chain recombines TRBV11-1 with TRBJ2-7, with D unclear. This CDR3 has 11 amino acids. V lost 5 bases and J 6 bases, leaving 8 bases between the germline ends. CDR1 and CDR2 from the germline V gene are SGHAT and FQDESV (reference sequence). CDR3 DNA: TGTGCCAGCAGCACAACGGGCGAGCAGTACTTC. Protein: CASSTTGEQYF.

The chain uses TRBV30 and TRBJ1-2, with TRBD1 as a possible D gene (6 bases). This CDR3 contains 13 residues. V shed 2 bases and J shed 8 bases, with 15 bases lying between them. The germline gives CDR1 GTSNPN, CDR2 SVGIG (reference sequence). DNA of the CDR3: TGTGCCTGGAGTCCTACACAACAGGGCGGCTACACCTTC. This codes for CAWSPTQQGGYTF.

CDR3 sequence reads: CASRRTGVGREQYF. Written as DNA, the CDR3 is TGTGCCAGCAGGAGGACAGGGGTCGGTCGCGAGCAGTACTTC. The chain employs TRBV27 and TRBJ2-7, with 9 bases lining up with TRBD1. From germline, CDR1 is MNHEY and CDR2 SMNVEV (reference sequence). This CDR3 is built from 14 residues. V lost 6 bases to trimming and J lost 6 bases; unmatched junction nucleotides: 9.

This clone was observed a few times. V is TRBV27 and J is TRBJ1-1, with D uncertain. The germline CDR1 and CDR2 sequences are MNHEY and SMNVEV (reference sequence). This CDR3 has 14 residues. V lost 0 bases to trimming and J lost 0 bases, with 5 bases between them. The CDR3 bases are TGTGCCAGCAGTTTATCCTACGTGAACACTGAAGCTTTCTTT. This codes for CASSLSYVNTEAFF.

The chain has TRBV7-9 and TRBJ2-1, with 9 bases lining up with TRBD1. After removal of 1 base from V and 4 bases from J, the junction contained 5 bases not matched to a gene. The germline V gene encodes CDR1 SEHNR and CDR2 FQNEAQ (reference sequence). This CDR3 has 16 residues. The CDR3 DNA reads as TGTGCCAGCAGCTTAGTACGGGACAGGGAGTACAATGAGCAGTTCTTC. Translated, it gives CASSLVRDREYNEQFF.

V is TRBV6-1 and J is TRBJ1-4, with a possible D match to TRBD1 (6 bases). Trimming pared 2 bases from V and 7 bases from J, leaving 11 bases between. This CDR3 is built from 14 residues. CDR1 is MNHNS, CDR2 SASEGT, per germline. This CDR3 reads CASSELGGFEKLFF. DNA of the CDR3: TGTGCCAGCAGTGAATTAGGGGGTTTTGAAAAACTGTTTTTT.

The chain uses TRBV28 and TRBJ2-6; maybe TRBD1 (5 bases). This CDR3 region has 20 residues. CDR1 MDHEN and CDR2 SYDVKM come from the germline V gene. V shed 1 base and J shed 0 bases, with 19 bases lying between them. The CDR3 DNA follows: TGTGCCAGCAGTTTATCCCTGTGGGGCAGTAGCATCTCTGGGGCCAACGTCCTGACTTTC. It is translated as CASSLSLWGSSISGANVLTF.

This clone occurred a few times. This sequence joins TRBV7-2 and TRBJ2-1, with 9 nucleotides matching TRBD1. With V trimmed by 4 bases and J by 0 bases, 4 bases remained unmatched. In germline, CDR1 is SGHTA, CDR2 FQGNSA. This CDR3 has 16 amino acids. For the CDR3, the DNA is TGTGCCAGCAGCTACCAGACAGGGGGCTCCTACAATGAGCAGTTCTTC. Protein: CASSYQTGGSYNEQFF.

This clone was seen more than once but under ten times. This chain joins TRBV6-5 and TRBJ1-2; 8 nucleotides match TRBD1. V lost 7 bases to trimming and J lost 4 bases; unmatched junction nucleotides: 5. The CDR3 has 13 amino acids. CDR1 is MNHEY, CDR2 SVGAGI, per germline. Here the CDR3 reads CASTDRGVYGYTF. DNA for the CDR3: TGTGCCAGCACTGACAGGGGCGTCTATGGCTACACCTTC.

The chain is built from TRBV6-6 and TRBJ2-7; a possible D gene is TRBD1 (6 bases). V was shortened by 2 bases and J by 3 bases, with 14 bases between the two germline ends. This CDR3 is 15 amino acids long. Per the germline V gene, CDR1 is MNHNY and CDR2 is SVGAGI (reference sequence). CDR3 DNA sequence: TGTGCCAGCAGTTACGAAGGCAGGGGTAGCTACGAGCAGTACTTC. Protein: CASSYEGRGSYEQYF.

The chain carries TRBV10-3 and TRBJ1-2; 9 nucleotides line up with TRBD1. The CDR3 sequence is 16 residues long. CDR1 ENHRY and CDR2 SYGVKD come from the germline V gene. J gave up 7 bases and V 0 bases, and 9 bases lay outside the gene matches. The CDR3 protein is CAISESGGGTGLGYTF. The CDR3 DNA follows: TGTGCCATCAGTGAGTCCGGAGGGGGGACAGGGCTTGGCTACACCTTC.

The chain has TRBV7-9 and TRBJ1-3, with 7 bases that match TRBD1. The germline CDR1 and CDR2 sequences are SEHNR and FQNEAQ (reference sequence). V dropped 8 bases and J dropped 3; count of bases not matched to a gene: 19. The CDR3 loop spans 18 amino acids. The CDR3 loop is CASSKGGDRGADGNTIYF. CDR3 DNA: TGTGCCAGCTCGAAAGGGGGCGACCGGGGAGCGGATGGAAACACCATATATTTT.

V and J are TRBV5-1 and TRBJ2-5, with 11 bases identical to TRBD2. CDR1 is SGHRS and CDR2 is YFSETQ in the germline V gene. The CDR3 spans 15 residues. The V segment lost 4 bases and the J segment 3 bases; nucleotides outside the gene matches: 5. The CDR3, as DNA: TGCGCCAGCAGCGGTAGCGGGGGGGTTGAAGAGACCCAGTACTTC. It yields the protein CASSGSGGVEETQYF. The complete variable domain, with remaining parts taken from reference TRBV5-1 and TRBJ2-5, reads KAGVTQTPRYLIKTRGQQVTLSCSPISGHRSVSWYQQTPGQGLQFLFEYFSETQRNKGNFPGRFSGRQFSNSRSEMNVSTLELGDSALYLCASSGSGGVEETQYFGPGTRLLVL.

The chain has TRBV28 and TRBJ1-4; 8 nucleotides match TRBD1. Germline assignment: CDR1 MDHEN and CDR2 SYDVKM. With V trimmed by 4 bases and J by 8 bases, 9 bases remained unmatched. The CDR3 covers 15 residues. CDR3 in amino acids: CASSSIGQGGEKLFF. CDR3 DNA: TGTGCCAGCAGTTCGATCGGACAGGGTGGGGAAAAACTGTTTTTT. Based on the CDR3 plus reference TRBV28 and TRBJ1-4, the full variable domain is DVKVTQSSRYLVKRTGEKVFLECVQDMDHENMFWYRQDPGLGLRLIYFSYDVKMKEKGDIPEGYSVSREKKERFSLILESASTNQTSMYLCASSSIGQGGEKLFFGSGTQLSVL.

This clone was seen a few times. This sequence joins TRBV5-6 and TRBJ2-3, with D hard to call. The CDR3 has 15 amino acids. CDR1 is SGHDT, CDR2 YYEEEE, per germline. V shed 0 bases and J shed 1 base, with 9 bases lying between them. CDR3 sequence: CASSLVARRTDTQYF. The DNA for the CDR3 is TGTGCCAGCAGCTTGGTGGCTAGACGCACAGATACGCAGTATTTT.

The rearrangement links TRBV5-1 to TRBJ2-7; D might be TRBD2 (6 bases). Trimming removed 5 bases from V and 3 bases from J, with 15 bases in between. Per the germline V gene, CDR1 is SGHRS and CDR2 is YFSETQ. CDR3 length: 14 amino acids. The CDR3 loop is CASRSGTLYYEQYF. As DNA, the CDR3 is TGCGCCAGCAGGTCCGGGACTCTCTACTACGAGCAGTACTTC.

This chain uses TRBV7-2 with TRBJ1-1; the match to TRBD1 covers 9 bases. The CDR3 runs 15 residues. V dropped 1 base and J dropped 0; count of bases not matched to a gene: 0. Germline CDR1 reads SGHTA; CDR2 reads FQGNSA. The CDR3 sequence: CASSLGDRVNTEAFF. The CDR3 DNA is TGTGCCAGCAGCTTAGGGGACAGGGTGAACACTGAAGCTTTCTTT.

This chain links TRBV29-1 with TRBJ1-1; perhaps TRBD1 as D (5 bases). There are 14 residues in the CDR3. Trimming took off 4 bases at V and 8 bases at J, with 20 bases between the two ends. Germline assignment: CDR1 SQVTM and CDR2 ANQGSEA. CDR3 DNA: TGCAGCGTTGCGGGGGTCTTTAAAGGCGGGGAAGCTTTCTTT. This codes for CSVAGVFKGGEAFF.

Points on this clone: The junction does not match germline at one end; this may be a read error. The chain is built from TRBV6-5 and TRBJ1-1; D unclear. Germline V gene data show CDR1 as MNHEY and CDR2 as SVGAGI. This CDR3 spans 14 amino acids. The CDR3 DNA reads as TGTGCCAGCAGGTACTCGAAACGTACTCATGAAGCTTTCTTT. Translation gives CASRYSKRTHEAFF.

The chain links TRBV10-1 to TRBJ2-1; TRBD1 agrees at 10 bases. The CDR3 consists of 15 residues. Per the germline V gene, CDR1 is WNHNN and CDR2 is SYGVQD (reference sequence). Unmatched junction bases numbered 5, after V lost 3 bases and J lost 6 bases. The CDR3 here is CASSDRDRGVNEQFF. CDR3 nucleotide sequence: TGCGCCAGCAGTGACCGGGACAGGGGCGTCAATGAGCAGTTCTTC.

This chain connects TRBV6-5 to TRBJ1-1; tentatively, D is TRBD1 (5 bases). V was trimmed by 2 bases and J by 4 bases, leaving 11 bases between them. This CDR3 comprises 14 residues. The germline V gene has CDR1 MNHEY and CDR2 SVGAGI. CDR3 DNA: TGTGCCAGCAGTTACAGCAGGGTGGGCACTGAAGCTTTCTTT. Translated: CASSYSRVGTEAFF.